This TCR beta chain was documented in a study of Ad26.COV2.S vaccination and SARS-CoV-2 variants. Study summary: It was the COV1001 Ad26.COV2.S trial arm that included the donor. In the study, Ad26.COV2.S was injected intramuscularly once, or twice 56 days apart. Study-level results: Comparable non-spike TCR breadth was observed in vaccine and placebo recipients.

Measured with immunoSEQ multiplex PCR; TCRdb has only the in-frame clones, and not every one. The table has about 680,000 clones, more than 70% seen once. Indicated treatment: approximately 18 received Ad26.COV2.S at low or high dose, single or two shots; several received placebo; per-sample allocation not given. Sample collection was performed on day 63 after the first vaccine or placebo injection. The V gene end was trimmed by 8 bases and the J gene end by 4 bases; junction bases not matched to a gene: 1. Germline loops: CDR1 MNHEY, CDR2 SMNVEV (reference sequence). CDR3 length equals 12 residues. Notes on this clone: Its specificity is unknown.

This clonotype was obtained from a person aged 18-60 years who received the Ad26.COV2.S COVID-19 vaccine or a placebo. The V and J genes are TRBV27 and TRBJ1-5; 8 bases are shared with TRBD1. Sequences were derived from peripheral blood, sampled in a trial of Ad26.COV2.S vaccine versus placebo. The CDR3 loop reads CASGTGNQPQHF. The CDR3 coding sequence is TGTGCCAGCGGGACAGGTAATCAGCCCCAGCATTTT.